These 17 T cell receptor beta chains were all obtained from the same sample, sequenced in a study of blood T cell repertoires in COVID-19. Some clones are missing from TCRdb's copy, which holds only in-frame ones; the method was immunoSEQ multiplex PCR. This table holds roughly 250,000 clones, more than 65% found once. Source material: peripheral blood. The receptors shown here come from a middle-aged woman with active or convalescent COVID-19.

V is TRBV28 and J is TRBJ1-3; no clear D gene. The germline V and J ends were trimmed by 5 bases and 0 bases, with 11 bases remaining between them. Germline CDR1 MDHEN, CDR2 SYDVKM. This CDR3 has 15 amino acids. The CDR3 nucleotides read TGTGCCAGCAGTCCTGAGGGCCACTCTGGAAACACCATATATTTT. Its translation: CASSPEGHSGNTIYF.

The chain is built from TRBV20-1 and TRBJ2-7, with TRBD2 as a possible D gene (6 bases). The V gene lost 6 bases and the J gene lost 4 bases, with 7 bases spanning the gap. CDR3 length: 10 residues. CDR1 DFQATT and CDR2 SNEGSKA come from the germline V gene (reference sequence). In nucleotides, the CDR3 is TGCAGTGCCGGGGGTTACGAGCAGTACTTC. It codes for CSAGGYEQYF.

V is TRBV3-1 (or the pseudogene TRBV3-2) and J is TRBJ2-2; no definite D call. Trimming shortened V by 7 bases and J by 2 bases, and 11 bases separated the two germline ends. Germline CDR1 and CDR2: LGHDT and YNNKEL (reference sequence). This CDR3 spans 14 amino acids. DNA of the CDR3: TGTGCCAGCAAGGCAGGTACTAACACCGGGGAGCTGTTTTTT. It specifies CASKAGTNTGELFF.

The chain has TRBV2 and TRBJ1-1; 7 bases are a match to TRBD1. Germline CDR1 is SNHLY and CDR2 is FYNNEI. J lost 11 bases, V lost 6 bases, and 12 bases had no gene match. The CDR3 is 13 residues long. The chain's CDR3 is CASRPQGDGSAFF. CDR3 nucleotide sequence: TGTGCCAGCAGACCCCAGGGGGATGGGTCGGCTTTCTTT.

The J gene is TRBJ1-1, the V gene TRBV19; D is unclear. Germline values: CDR1 LNHDA, CDR2 SQIVND (reference sequence). The germline V and J ends were trimmed by 1 base and 1 base, with 7 bases remaining between them. This CDR3 is 14 amino acids long. The CDR3 nucleotides read TGTGCCAGTAGTATAGTGTCAGGGAACACTGAAGCTTTCTTT. The encoded protein is CASSIVSGNTEAFF. Full variable domain (remainder filled in from reference TRBV19 and TRBJ1-1): DGGITQSPKYLFRKEGQNVTLSCEQNLNHDAMYWYRQDPGQGLRLIYYSQIVNDFQKGDIAEGYSVSREKKESFPLTVTSAQKNPTAFYLCASSIVSGNTEAFFGQGTRLTVV.

This chain uses TRBV2 with TRBJ2-2; maybe TRBD1 (6 bases). Germline V gives CDR1 SNHLY, CDR2 FYNNEI. V dropped 3 bases and J dropped 5 bases, with 16 bases sitting between them. This CDR3 comprises 16 residues. CDR3 DNA: TGTGCCAGCAGTGACGCTTCACAGGGTTCTACCGGGGAGCTGTTTTTT. It is translated as CASSDASQGSTGELFF.

V usage is TRBV27 and J usage is TRBJ2-1; 7 nucleotides match TRBD1. CDR1 and CDR2 from the germline V gene are MNHEY and SMNVEV (reference sequence). The CDR3 spans 14 residues. Losses at the gene ends were 10 bases for V and 2 bases for J; bases not matched to a gene: 8. CDR3 nucleotides: TGTGCCACCTCCAGAACAGGGGCCTACAATGAGCAGTTCTTC. Translating gives CATSRTGAYNEQFF.

In this sample, this clone turned up once. The J gene is TRBJ1-4, the V gene TRBV14; D is uncertain. V dropped 5 bases and J dropped 8 bases, with 18 bases sitting between them. The CDR3 totals 15 residues. Germline CDR1 SGHDN, CDR2 FVKESK. CDR3 bases: TGTGCCAGCAGCACTATGCATCTGAGCGGCGAAAAACTGTTTTTT. It specifies CASSTMHLSGEKLFF.

The J gene is TRBJ2-1, the V gene TRBV7-9; a weak D match, TRBD2 (5 bases). CDR1 and CDR2 from the germline V gene are SEHNR and FQNEAQ (reference sequence). The CDR3 is made up of 12 amino acids. The V end was cut by 3 bases, the J end by 8 bases, with 8 bases between. The CDR3 loop reads CASSFDGDEQFF. As DNA, the CDR3 is TGTGCCAGCAGCTTTGACGGGGATGAGCAGTTCTTC.

The CDR3, as DNA: TGTGCCAGTAGACGAGGGGGATTCAATCAGCCCCAGCATTTT. It translates to CASRRGGFNQPQHF. The rearrangement links TRBV19 to TRBJ1-5; D perhaps matches TRBD1 (6 bases). V was clipped by 6 bases and J by 3 bases, with 12 bases between them. CDR1 and CDR2 from the germline V gene are LNHDA and SQIVND (reference sequence). CDR3 length equals 14 residues.

This rearrangement joins TRBV5-5 to TRBJ1-1; 12 positions agree with TRBD1. CDR1 is SGHKS, CDR2 YYEKEE, per germline (reference sequence). The CDR3 is 15 amino acids. V was clipped by 4 bases and J by 5 bases; unmatched bases: 6. Here the CDR3 reads CASSRGTGGQTEAFF. The CDR3 DNA follows: TGTGCCAGCAGCAGGGGGACAGGGGGCCAAACTGAAGCTTTCTTT.

The genes are TRBV30 and TRBJ2-1; 7 nucleotides match TRBD2. Germline V CDR1 and CDR2: GTSNPN, SVGIG (reference sequence). Trimming took 4 bases from V and 0 from J; bases not matched to a gene: 6. The CDR3 has 15 amino acids. Here the CDR3 DNA reads TGTGCCTGGACCCCCCCGGGAGGCTCCTACAATGAGCAGTTCTTC. This translates into CAWTPPGGSYNEQFF.

The V gene is TRBV14, the J gene TRBJ2-1; a weak D match, TRBD1 (5 bases). Germline-derived CDR1 and CDR2 are SGHDN and FVKESK. V was clipped by 1 base and J by 10 bases, with 8 bases between them. The CDR3 runs to 12 residues. The CDR3 DNA sequence: TGTGCCAGCAGCCAAGTAAACAGGGAGCAGTTCTTC. Amino acids: CASSQVNREQFF. Variable domain in full (rest from reference TRBV14 and TRBJ2-1): EAGVTQFPSHSVIEKGQTVTLRCDPISGHDNLYWYRRVMGKEIKFLLHFVKESKQDESGMPNNRFLAERTGGTYSTLKVQPAELEDSGVYFCASSQVNREQFFGPGTRLTVL.

The V call is TRBV5-4, the J call TRBJ2-4; 8 nucleotides align to TRBD2. Germline V gene lookup returns CDR1 SGHNT and CDR2 YYREEE (reference sequence). The CDR3 is 14 residues long. J lost 2 bases, V lost 4 bases, and 2 bases had no gene match. Here the CDR3 DNA reads TGTGCCAGCAGCGTTAGCGGGACCAAAAACATTCAGTACTTC. Translated, it gives CASSVSGTKNIQYF.

This clone was found once. This chain joins TRBV28 and TRBJ1-5, with a weak D call TRBD1 (5 bases). The CDR3 is 15 amino acids. V lost 3 bases and J 0 bases, leaving 9 bases between the germline ends. Germline assignment: CDR1 MDHEN and CDR2 SYDVKM. In DNA, the CDR3 is TGTGCCAGCAGTTTCGGGGGGAGTAGCAATCAGCCCCAGCATTTT. It codes for CASSFGGSSNQPQHF.

This chain links TRBV5-4 with TRBJ1-2; D unresolved. The germline gives CDR1 SGHNT, CDR2 YYREEE (reference sequence). This CDR3 has 12 residues. The V end was cut by 0 bases, the J end by 5 bases, with 5 bases between. The CDR3 sequence: CASSLATYGYTF. DNA for the CDR3: TGTGCCAGCAGCTTGGCTACTTATGGCTACACCTTC.

This clone has a single count. The chain combines TRBV27 with TRBJ1-1, with a tentative D call TRBD1 (5 bases). Trimming took off 6 bases at V and 5 bases at J, with 13 bases between the two ends. This CDR3 region has 13 residues. Germline CDR1 reads MNHEY; CDR2 reads SMNVEV (reference sequence). CDR3 sequence reads: CASSPGWWTEAFF. CDR3 nucleotides: TGTGCCAGCAGCCCAGGGTGGTGGACTGAAGCTTTCTTT.